Presented here are 16 T cell receptor beta chains from one specimen sequenced in a study of blood T cell repertoires in COVID-19. Using immunoSEQ multiplex PCR, the repertoire was profiled, and TCRdb retains in-frame clones only, with some absent. The table has some 190,000 clones, around 80% seen once. Sample: peripheral blood. The source is a man between 60 and 75 years old with acute or convalescent COVID-19.

This chain joins TRBV6-5 and TRBJ1-1; no clear D. The length of the CDR3 is 15 residues. V was pared by 2 bases and J by 1 base, with 11 bases between. The V gene's germline CDR1 is MNHEY and CDR2 SVGAGI. In nucleotides, the CDR3 is TGTGCCAGCAGTTACAGGCGGGTACCGAACACTGAAGCTTTCTTT. This codes for CASSYRRVPNTEAFF.

The rearrangement joins TRBV19 to TRBJ1-3, with no clear D. Deletions cut 4 bases from V and 1 base from J, with 5 bases between. This CDR3 region has 13 residues. Germline V gene data show CDR1 as LNHDA and CDR2 as SQIVND (reference sequence). CDR3: CASSKQSGNTIYF. Written as DNA, the CDR3 is TGTGCCAGTAGTAAACAATCTGGAAACACCATATATTTT.

The genes are TRBV19 and TRBJ1-2, with 7 positions matching TRBD1. Germline-derived CDR1 and CDR2 are LNHDA and SQIVND (reference sequence). J was trimmed by 3 bases and V by 8 bases; bases with no gene match: 3. The CDR3 length is 12 residues. The CDR3 DNA follows: TGTGCCAGTGCTGACAGGGACTATGGCTACACCTTC. The encoded protein is CASADRDYGYTF.

J is TRBJ2-7 and V is TRBV7-7; 12 positions match TRBD2. The V and J ends lost 4 bases and 7 bases, in that order; junction bases with no gene match: 8. The length of the CDR3 is 15 residues. The germline gives CDR1 SSHAT, CDR2 FNYEAQ (reference sequence). CDR3 loop: CASSSGLAGSGEQYF. The CDR3 bases are TGTGCCAGCAGCTCCGGACTAGCGGGAAGTGGGGAGCAGTACTTC.

CDR3 protein: CASSLGRLLGQETQYF. CDR3 coding DNA: TGTGCCAGCAGCTTAGGACGTCTACTAGGCCAAGAGACCCAGTACTTC. This chain connects TRBV7-2 to TRBJ2-5; possible D gene TRBD2, 5 bases. Trimming stripped 1 base from V and 1 base from J, with 13 bases between. Germline-derived CDR1 and CDR2 are SGHTA and FQGNSA. The CDR3 extends over 16 amino acids. Using reference TRBV7-2 and TRBJ2-5 for the parts outside the CDR3, the full variable domain is GAGVSQSPSNKVTEKGKDVELRCDPISGHTALYWYRQSLGQGLEFLIYFQGNSAPDKSGLPSDRFSAERTGGSVSTLTIQRTQQEDSAVYLCASSLGRLLGQETQYFGPGTRLLVL.

The chain employs TRBV19 and TRBJ2-3; the match to TRBD2 covers 7 bases. J was trimmed by 0 bases and V by 5 bases; bases with no gene match: 2. Germline V gene data show CDR1 as LNHDA and CDR2 as SQIVND (reference sequence). The CDR3 length is 14 residues. In nucleotides, the CDR3 is TGTGCCAGTAGTCGGGGGGAAAGCACAGATACGCAGTATTTT. Translating it yields CASSRGESTDTQYF. Using reference TRBV19 and TRBJ2-3 for the parts outside the CDR3, the full variable domain is DGGITQSPKYLFRKEGQNVTLSCEQNLNHDAMYWYRQDPGQGLRLIYYSQIVNDFQKGDIAEGYSVSREKKESFPLTVTSAQKNPTAFYLCASSRGESTDTQYFGPGTRLTVL.

This clone has only a few counts. This chain links TRBV7-2 with TRBJ2-7, with 11 bases that match TRBD2. J gave up 4 bases and V 0 bases, and 2 bases lay outside the gene matches. The CDR3 is made up of 15 amino acids. In germline, CDR1 is SGHTA, CDR2 FQGNSA. In DNA form, the CDR3 reads TGTGCCAGCAGCTTAGCTACTAGCGGGGGTTACGAGCAGTACTTC. It specifies CASSLATSGGYEQYF.

The sample holds many counts of this clone. The V call is TRBV9, the J call TRBJ1-4; 7 bases map to TRBD1. The germline CDR1 and CDR2 sequences are SGDLS and YYNGEE. The CDR3 spans 14 residues. The V gene end was trimmed by 7 bases and the J gene end by 5 bases; junction bases not matched to a gene: 8. CDR3 in DNA: TGTGCCAGCCGGACAGGCCGGAAAAATGAAAAACTGTTTTTT. It codes for CASRTGRKNEKLFF.

This clone turned up a few times. The chain recombines TRBV6-5 with TRBJ1-4; D is unclear. Germline CDR1 MNHEY, CDR2 SVGAGI. This CDR3 has 14 residues. Trimming left V 7 bases short and J 5 bases short, with 14 bases between. Written as DNA, the CDR3 is TGTGCCAGCACCCGTGCTCGCCTAAATGAAAAACTGTTTTTT. Residues: CASTRARLNEKLFF.

A single count supports this clone. The chain is built from TRBV19 and TRBJ1-3; D gene unclear. Germline lookup yields CDR1 LNHDA and CDR2 SQIVND (reference sequence). This CDR3 is built from 15 residues. With 4 bases removed from V and 0 bases from J, the gap between germline ends came to 10 bases. CDR3 DNA sequence: TGTGCCAGTAGTACCACAGAGCTCTCTGGAAACACCATATATTTT. It is translated as CASSTTELSGNTIYF. Complete variable domain (other parts from reference TRBV19 and TRBJ1-3): DGGITQSPKYLFRKEGQNVTLSCEQNLNHDAMYWYRQDPGQGLRLIYYSQIVNDFQKGDIAEGYSVSREKKESFPLTVTSAQKNPTAFYLCASSTTELSGNTIYFGEGSWLTVV.

The rearrangement joins TRBV5-6 to TRBJ2-7; 8 bases agree with TRBD1. The CDR3 sequence is 16 residues long. Germline V lookup: CDR1 SGHDT, CDR2 YYEEEE. V lost 2 bases, J lost 0 bases, and 7 bases stayed unmatched. The CDR3 DNA reads as TGTGCCAGCAGCTTTTCGGGACAGGAGCTCTCCTACGAGCAGTACTTC. Its translation: CASSFSGQELSYEQYF. Complete variable domain (other parts from reference TRBV5-6 and TRBJ2-7): DAGVTQSPTHLIKTRGQQVTLRCSPKSGHDTVSWYQQALGQGPQFIFQYYEEEERQRGNFPDRFSGHQFPNYSSELNVNALLLGDSALYLCASSFSGQELSYEQYFGPGTRLTVT.

This clone was seen repeatedly, ten times or more. This sequence joins TRBV4-1 and TRBJ1-1, with a possible D match to TRBD1 (5 bases). This CDR3 contains 15 residues. Germline V lookup: CDR1 MGHRA, CDR2 YSYEKL. Trimming removed 8 bases from V and 0 bases from J, with 16 bases in between. CDR3 amino acids: CASESDRTMNTEAFF. In nucleotides, the CDR3 is TGCGCCAGCGAGTCCGACAGAACCATGAACACTGAAGCTTTCTTT.

This clone came up once. The rearrangement links TRBV5-4 to TRBJ1-6; TRBD1 agrees at 7 bases. V trimming: 4 bases; J trimming: 0 bases; junction bases outside the gene matches: 7. Germline CDR1 is SGHNT and CDR2 is YYREEE (reference sequence). The CDR3 covers 17 residues. CDR3 nucleotides: TGTGCCAGCAGCCAAGGGACAGCGAGCTCCTATAATTCACCCCTCCACTTT. This codes for CASSQGTASSYNSPLHF.

V and J are TRBV4-3 and TRBJ1-6; weak D call: TRBD1 (6 bases). Trimming stripped 1 base from V and 5 bases from J, with 9 bases between. CDR1 is LGHNA and CDR2 is YSLEER in the germline V gene. The CDR3 totals 15 residues. The CDR3: CASSQGGPNNSPLHF. DNA of the CDR3: TGCGCCAGCAGCCAAGGGGGGCCCAATAATTCACCCCTCCACTTT.

The chain is built from TRBV19 and TRBJ1-2; 8 nucleotides align to TRBD1. This CDR3 comprises 13 residues. The germline CDR1 and CDR2 sequences are LNHDA and SQIVND (reference sequence). The trim removed 10 bases at V and 2 bases at J, leaving 6 bases unmatched. The CDR3 DNA reads TGTGCCACCGGGACAGGACCCAACTATGGCTACACCTTC. The encoded protein is CATGTGPNYGYTF.

This clone was seen more than once but under ten times. V gene TRBV2 combines with J gene TRBJ1-6; 9 bases are a match to TRBD1. The V segment lost 6 bases and the J segment 7 bases; nucleotides outside the gene matches: 4. CDR1 is SNHLY, CDR2 FYNNEI, per germline. This CDR3 has 14 residues. The CDR3 sequence is CASRYTGGNSPLHF. The DNA of the CDR3 is TGTGCCAGCAGATACACAGGGGGCAATTCACCCCTCCACTTT.